These 15 T cell receptor beta chains were all obtained from the same sample, sequenced in a study of T cells after yellow fever vaccination (dated by TCRdb to about 2019). Library preparation used 5' RACE. Sequencer: Illumina NovaSeq 6000. TCRdb itself trimmed the public reads at Q25 with fastp, ran MiXCR and retained productive beta chains. Each entry is one CDR3 protein sequence, shown with its most common DNA and genes. The sample yields 300,000 or so distinct CDR3 sequences; approximately 10% were counted once. In total, the top ten clones hold 3% to 4% of the sample. The treatment or condition label of this sample denotes: live attenuated yellow fever vaccine strain. The sequencing here drew on CD4+ T cells sorted from PBMCs, taken 5 days after the yellow fever booster vaccination. The receptor source for this set is a man younger than 35 who received the YFV17D yellow fever vaccine.

The chain is built from TRBV6-1 and TRBJ2-3; D not resolved. Germline V gene lookup returns CDR1 MNHNS and CDR2 SASEGT. V lost 6 bases and J 6 bases, leaving 10 bases between the germline ends. CDR3 size: 12 residues. The DNA for the CDR3 is TGTGCCAGCAGGCAGGTTACGGATACGCAGTATTTT. This translates into CASRQVTDTQYF.

This clonotype was seen at least ten times. The rearrangement links TRBV20-1 to TRBJ2-4; 10 positions match TRBD1. Losses at the gene ends were 5 bases for V and 6 bases for J; bases not matched to a gene: 7. Germline V gene sequence: CDR1 DFQATT, CDR2 SNEGSKA (reference sequence). This CDR3 contains 14 residues. Here the CDR3 DNA reads TGCAGTGCTCCTAGACAGGGGGCGATAAACATTCAGTACTTC. It translates to CSAPRQGAINIQYF.

This clonotype was observed a few times. The rearrangement uses TRBV29-1 and TRBJ1-1; D gene uncertain. Germline lookup yields CDR1 SQVTM and CDR2 ANQGSEA. This CDR3 contains 13 residues. Deletions cut 1 base from V and 1 base from J, with 7 bases between. CDR3 protein: CSVEVQWNTEAFF. CDR3 sequence (DNA): TGCAGCGTTGAAGTACAGTGGAACACTGAAGCTTTCTTT. Filled out from reference TRBV29-1 and TRBJ1-1, the complete variable domain reads SAVISQKPSRDICQRGTSLTIQCQVDSQVTMMFWYRQQPGQSLTLIATANQGSEATYESGFVIDKFPISRPNLTFSTLTVSNMSPEDSSIYLCSVEVQWNTEAFFGQGTRLTVV.

This clonotype showed up just a few times. V is TRBV16 and J is TRBJ2-1; no clear D. There are 15 residues in the CDR3. V lost 5 bases, J lost 9 bases, and 20 bases lay in between. Germline loops: CDR1 KGHSY, CDR2 FQNENV. The CDR3 loop is CASSLRVTLKAEQFF. CDR3 DNA sequence: TGTGCCAGCAGCTTAAGGGTGACTCTGAAGGCTGAGCAGTTCTTC.

This clonotype was observed a handful of times. The chain recombines TRBV5-1 with TRBJ2-1, with D possibly TRBD1 on 6 matching bases. This CDR3 spans 16 amino acids. V was cut by 4 bases and J by 0 bases, with 14 bases left in between. Germline-derived CDR1 and CDR2 are SGHRS and YFSETQ. The CDR3 coding sequence is TGCGCCAGCAGCGGTACAGGGTTCGGCTCCTACAATGAGCAGTTCTTC. Residues: CASSGTGFGSYNEQFF. Supplemented by reference TRBV5-1 and TRBJ2-1, the full variable domain reads KAGVTQTPRYLIKTRGQQVTLSCSPISGHRSVSWYQQTPGQGLQFLFEYFSETQRNKGNFPGRFSGRQFSNSRSEMNVSTLELGDSALYLCASSGTGFGSYNEQFFGPGTRLTVL.

In this sample, this clonotype turned up once. The V call is TRBV2, the J call TRBJ2-2; D is ambiguous. The germline gives CDR1 SNHLY, CDR2 FYNNEI. The CDR3 extends over 13 amino acids. V was trimmed by 4 bases and J by 5 bases, leaving 8 bases between them. The CDR3 nucleotides are TGTGCCAGCAGTGGCAGTAGGACCGGGGAGCTGTTTTTT. Amino acid sequence: CASSGSRTGELFF.

This sequence joins TRBV15 and TRBJ2-6; 7 nucleotides agree with TRBD1. Losses at the gene ends were 6 bases for V and 4 bases for J; bases not matched to a gene: 6. CDR1 is LNHNV, CDR2 YYDKDF, per germline (reference sequence). The CDR3 consists of 15 residues. The CDR3 loop reads CATSTGTAGANVLTF. CDR3 DNA sequence: TGTGCCACCAGTACGGGGACAGCCGGGGCCAACGTCCTGACTTTC.

CDR3 region: CASSLVGNLRGNTIYF. The CDR3 DNA reads as TGTGCCAGCAGCTTGGTGGGGAATCTGAGAGGAAACACCATATATTTT. V is TRBV7-6 and J is TRBJ1-3; the D is unclear. The V end lost 3 bases, the J end lost 4 bases, and 16 bases lay between the germline ends. The CDR3 runs 16 residues. Germline CDR1 reads SGHVS; CDR2 reads FNYEAQ. Looking up the rest from reference TRBV7-6 and TRBJ1-3 gives the full variable domain: GAGVSQSPRYKVTKRGQDVALRCDPISGHVSLYWYRQALGQGPEFLTYFNYEAQQDKSGLPNDRFSAERPEGSISTLTIQRTEQRDSAMYRCASSLVGNLRGNTIYFGEGSWLTVV.

J is TRBJ2-2 and V is TRBV12-5; 8 nucleotides line up with TRBD1. The length of the CDR3 is 18 residues. Trimming at V came to 5 bases and at J to 3 bases, leaving 14 bases not matched to a gene. Germline lookup yields CDR1 LGHNT and CDR2 FRNRAP. CDR3 DNA sequence: TGTGCTAGTGGTGGCTCGGGACAGGCCAAATCCTACACCGGGGAGCTGTTTTTT. The encoded protein is CASGGSGQAKSYTGELFF.

This clonotype was picked up a small number of times. This chain connects TRBV3-1 to TRBJ2-1; tentatively, D is TRBD1 or TRBD2 (6 bases each). The CDR3 length is 15 residues. In germline, CDR1 is LGHDT, CDR2 YNNKEL (reference sequence). Trimming cost V 4 bases and J 6 bases, with 16 bases left between them. For the CDR3, the DNA is TGTGCCAGCAGCCGCCCAACTGGGGGGCGCAATGAGCAGTTCTTC. Protein sequence: CASSRPTGGRNEQFF.

This clonotype has a handful of counts. CDR3 DNA: TGTGCCATCAGTACGACTAGCGGGGGGGCAGGTCGGGGCCCCGGGGAGCTGTTTTTT. Translation gives CAISTTSGGAGRGPGELFF. The V call is TRBV10-3, the J call TRBJ2-2; TRBD2 matches 14 bases. V was clipped by 5 bases and J by 6 bases; unmatched bases: 14. The CDR3 contains 19 residues. Germline V lookup: CDR1 ENHRY, CDR2 SYGVKD.

This clonotype came up many times. V usage is TRBV12-3 or TRBV12-4 and J usage is TRBJ1-3; no definite D call. The CDR3 length is 16 residues. V was cut by 6 bases and J by 0 bases, with 15 bases left in between. The CDR3 DNA is TGTGCCAGCAGCCCAAGAGCCGCACACTCTGGAAACACCATATATTTT. It is translated as CASSPRAAHSGNTIYF.

This clonotype was picked up a small number of times. The rearrangement joins TRBV7-9 to TRBJ1-5; D gene ambiguous. Germline CDR1 and CDR2: SEHNR and FQNEAQ (reference sequence). The length of the CDR3 is 14 residues. With 5 bases removed from V and 3 bases from J, the gap between germline ends came to 11 bases. The DNA of the CDR3 is TGTGCCAGCAGCCTGGGATACACCAATCAGCCCCAGCATTTT. Protein: CASSLGYTNQPQHF.

This clonotype turned up a few times. The V and J genes are TRBV21-1 and TRBJ2-7; TRBD1 is taken as the D call from the table, unchecked against the DNA. TRBV21-1 is a pseudogene segment. The CDR3 has 13 residues. This chain's CDR3 is CASSANPDRDPYV. CDR3 coding DNA: TGTGCCAGCAGCGCCAACCCGGACAGGGACCCCTACGTC.

This clonotype has a count of ten or more. The V and J genes are TRBV7-3 and TRBJ2-1; unclear D gene. CDR3 length: 15 amino acids. Trimming stripped 0 bases from V and 0 bases from J, with 6 bases between. CDR1 and CDR2 from the germline V gene are SGHTA and FQGTGA. This chain's CDR3 is CASSLTVGSYNEQFF. The CDR3 DNA reads as TGTGCCAGCAGCTTAACTGTCGGCTCCTACAATGAGCAGTTCTTC.